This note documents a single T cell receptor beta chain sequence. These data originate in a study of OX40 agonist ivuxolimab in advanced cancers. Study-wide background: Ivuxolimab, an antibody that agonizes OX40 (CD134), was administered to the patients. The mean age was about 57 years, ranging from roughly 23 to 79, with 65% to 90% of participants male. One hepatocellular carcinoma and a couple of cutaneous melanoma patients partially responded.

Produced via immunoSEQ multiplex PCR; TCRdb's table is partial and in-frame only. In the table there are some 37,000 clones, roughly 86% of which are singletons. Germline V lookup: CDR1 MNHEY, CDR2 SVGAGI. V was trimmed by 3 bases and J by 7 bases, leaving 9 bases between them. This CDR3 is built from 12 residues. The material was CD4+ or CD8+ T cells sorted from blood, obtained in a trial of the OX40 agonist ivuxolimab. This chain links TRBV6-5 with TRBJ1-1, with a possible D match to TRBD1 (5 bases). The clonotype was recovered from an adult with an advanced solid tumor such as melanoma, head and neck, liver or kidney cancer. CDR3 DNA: TGTGCCAGCAGTTATTCGACAGTTGAAGCTTTCTTT. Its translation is CASSYSTVEAFF.